This TCR beta chain was recovered during a study of blood T cell repertoires in COVID-19. Study information: The analysed material was cDNA or gDNA that came from T cells, B-cell-depleted T cells, or PBMCs.

Produced via immunoSEQ multiplex PCR; TCRdb's table is partial and in-frame only. Of tens of thousands of clones in the sample, about 90% were seen once. CDR1 and CDR2 (germline): SGHRS, YFSETQ. The V and J ends lost 4 bases and 2 bases, in that order; junction bases with no gene match: 6. This CDR3 contains 14 residues. This TCR was recovered from a man over 45 with COVID-19, enrolled during active disease. Sample: peripheral blood. The genes are TRBV5-1 and TRBJ2-7, with 7 bases identical to TRBD1. CDR3: CASSPGQQAYEQYF. CDR3 bases: TGCGCCAGCAGCCCGGGACAGCAAGCCTACGAGCAGTACTTC.